A selection of T cell receptor beta chains follows, all from one sample in a study of blood T cell repertoires in COVID-19. This table comes from immunoSEQ multiplex PCR, and its TCRdb copy is limited to in-frame clones, with some not included. Counted here are over 200,000 clones, 65% to 90% occurring once; the ten biggest clones make up 4% to 5.5%. The material sequenced was peripheral blood. The origin of the receptors is a human donor in a cohort sampled during active COVID-19. CDR3s include the opening cysteine and the closing phenylalanine or tryptophan. The order of the fields is J gene, D gene, clone size, V gene, CDR3 DNA, CDR3 protein. The D gene is left open where the match is weak. A clone size is listed for some rows: how often the clone was seen (once, few, many), or a class if it is expanded.

TRBJ2-5	TRBD2	NA	TRBV5-1	TGCGCCAGCACCCGTATAGCGGGAGGTGTGGAGACCCAGTACTTC	CASTRIAGGVETQYF
TRBJ2-7	TRBD1	NA	TRBV9	TGTGCCAGCAGTTCCGAAACAGGGGGCTCGGACGAGCAGTACTTC	CASSSETGGSDEQYF
TRBJ1-6	NA	NA	TRBV6-2/TRBV6-3	TGTGCCAGCAGTCTGACATTGAGCTCCTATAATTCACCCCTCCACTTT	CASSLTLSSYNSPLHF
TRBJ2-2	TRBD2	NA	TRBV18	TGTGCCAGCTCAAAAGGACTAGCGGGAGGATCCGGGGAGCTGTTTTTT	CASSKGLAGGSGELFF
TRBJ1-1	NA	NA	TRBV7-2	TGTGCCAGCAGCTTAGCTCACAGGGTCGGTGAAGCTTTCTTT	CASSLAHRVGEAFF
TRBJ1-2	NA	NA	TRBV7-9	TGTGCCAGCAGCTTAGTACAGAACTATGGCTACACCTTC	CASSLVQNYGYTF
TRBJ2-1	TRBD1	NA	TRBV4-3	TGCGCCAGCAGCCCCCGACAGGGAGCGTTTGAGCAGTTCTTC	CASSPRQGAFEQFF
TRBJ2-7	NA	once	TRBV6-5	TGTGCCAGCAGTTACTCGGTCAGGGCGGAGCAGTACTTC	CASSYSVRAEQYF
TRBJ1-6	TRBD1	NA	TRBV19	TGTGCCAGTAGTACCGCCGGGACAGGGGGCTCCTCAAGCTCCTATAATTCACCCCTCCACTTT	CASSTAGTGGSSSSYNSPLHF
TRBJ1-4	NA	NA	TRBV21-1	TGTGCCAGCAGCAAAGTGAAGGGGTTCCTTAATGAAAAACTGTTTTTT	CASSKVKGFLNEKLFF
TRBJ2-7	TRBD2	once	TRBV19	TGTGCCAGTAGTCTTACTAGCGGGAGGGCCTACGAGCAGTACTTC	CASSLTSGRAYEQYF
TRBJ1-6	NA	NA	TRBV6-2/TRBV6-3	TGTGCCAGCAGTTACCAAGGGAGTAATTCACCCCTCCACTTT	CASSYQGSNSPLHF
TRBJ1-1	NA	NA	TRBV20-1	TGCAGTGCTACAACAGGGTCTGAAGCTTTCTTT	CSATTGSEAFF
TRBJ2-3	NA	NA	TRBV7-3	TGTGCCAGCAGCCAAAGTAGCGGCACAGATACGCAGTATTTT	CASSQSSGTDTQYF
TRBJ1-1	NA	NA	TRBV28	TGTGCCAGCAGTACAGGAGGGACTGAAGCTTTCTTT	CASSTGGTEAFF
TRBJ1-2	NA	NA	TRBV28	TGTGCCAGCAGTTTGAGGCAATCGGCCGGCTACACCTTC	CASSLRQSAGYTF
TRBJ1-4	TRBD1	NA	TRBV18	TGTGCCAGCTCACCACCGAACAGGGGTGGCGAAAAACTGTTTTTT	CASSPPNRGGEKLFF
TRBJ2-7	NA	once	TRBV12-3/TRBV12-4	TGTGCCAGCAGTTTAGGGCCCTTCTACGAGCAGTACTTC	CASSLGPFYEQYF
TRBJ1-2	NA	NA	TRBV28	TGTGCCAGCAACGACGGGATTTTCACGTCCTACTATGGCTACACCTTC	CASNDGIFTSYYGYTF
TRBJ1-5	NA	few	TRBV10-3	TGTGCCATCAGTGATAGAGACACAAATCAGCCCCAGCATTTT	CAISDRDTNQPQHF
TRBJ2-4	TRBD2	few	TRBV5-4	TGTGCCAGCAGGGGGTGGACTAGCGGGAGAGACATTCAGTACTTC	CASRGWTSGRDIQYF
TRBJ1-6	TRBD1	NA	TRBV9	TGTGCCAGCAGGGACGGGACAGCTAATTCACCCCTCCACTTT	CASRDGTANSPLHF
TRBJ1-5	NA	once	TRBV28	TGTGCCAGCAGTACAGGTCGCGGACGTCAGCCCCAGCATTTT	CASSTGRGRQPQHF
TRBJ2-3	TRBD2	NA	TRBV19	TGTGCCAGTAGTATATACGCGGGAGCCCTCACAGATACGCAGTATTTT	CASSIYAGALTDTQYF
TRBJ2-1	NA	NA	TRBV5-1	TGCGCCAGCAGCGAACACGGACTAGGGGGAGGGGAGCAGTTCTTC	CASSEHGLGGGEQFF
TRBJ1-5	NA	NA	TRBV2	TGTGCCAGCAGTGAAAATGGGCTCAATCAGCCCCAGCATTTT	CASSENGLNQPQHF
TRBJ1-2	TRBD1	NA	TRBV29-1	TGCAGCGTAGCCGACAGGGGCGCTAACTATGGCTACACCTTC	CSVADRGANYGYTF
TRBJ2-2	NA	once	TRBV2	TGTGCCAGCCGGGGGGCGGGCGGGGAGCTGTTTTTT	CASRGAGGELFF
TRBJ2-7	NA	NA	TRBV10-2	TGCGCCAGCAGGGTGGGACACTCCTACGAGCAGTACTTC	CASRVGHSYEQYF
TRBJ2-3	TRBD1	NA	TRBV5-1	TGCGCCAGCAAAACAGGGGGCTCGGCAGATACGCAGTATTTT	CASKTGGSADTQYF
TRBJ1-2	TRBD1	NA	TRBV7-9	TGTGCCAGCAGCTTAGCAGGACAGGGGGCGCAAGGCTACACCTTC	CASSLAGQGAQGYTF
TRBJ2-3	TRBD2	NA	TRBV7-9	TGTGCCAGCAGCTTAGATGGGGGGGACACAGATACGCAGTATTTT	CASSLDGGDTDTQYF
TRBJ1-2	TRBD1	NA	TRBV6-5	TGTGCCAGCAGGGTGGGACAGGGCTATGGCTACACCTTC	CASRVGQGYGYTF
TRBJ2-5	TRBD1	once	TRBV5-1	TGCGCCAGCAGCTTGGGGCCGGGACAGGGTCGTCAAGAGACCCAGTACTTC	CASSLGPGQGRQETQYF
TRBJ2-1	TRBD2	NA	TRBV23-1	TGCGCCAGCAGTGGGGGACTAGCGGGAGGGAAGTTCTTC	CASSGGLAGGKFF
TRBJ1-5	NA	NA	TRBV5-4	TGTGCCAGCAGCTTTAACGGTTATCAGCCCCAGCATTTT	CASSFNGYQPQHF
TRBJ2-1	NA	once	TRBV5-4	TGTGCCAGCAGCAGGGACTCCGATAGGGGTGAGCAGTTCTTC	CASSRDSDRGEQFF
TRBJ1-3	NA	NA	TRBV5-6	TGTGCCAGCAGCTTTGACATCGCTGGAAACACCATATATTTT	CASSFDIAGNTIYF
TRBJ2-1	NA	many	TRBV28	TGTGCCAGCAGTTTCCCACGGACAGCTAGCTCCTACAATGAGCAGTTCTTC	CASSFPRTASSYNEQFF
TRBJ2-7	TRBD1	NA	TRBV9	TGTGCCAGCAGCGTAGGGGACAGGGCTCGGGAGCAGTACTTC	CASSVGDRAREQYF
TRBJ2-7	NA	NA	TRBV28	TGTGCCAGCAGCGTGGCAATCTACGAGCAGTACTTC	CASSVAIYEQYF
TRBJ1-5	TRBD1	NA	TRBV18	TGTGCCAGCTCATCCTCGACAGGGGTAGCTCAGCCCCAGCATTTT	CASSSSTGVAQPQHF
TRBJ2-7	TRBD2	many	TRBV11-2	TGTGCCAGCAGCTTCAGGACTAGCGGAGTAGGCTACGAGCAGTACTTC	CASSFRTSGVGYEQYF
TRBJ2-7	TRBD1	NA	TRBV28	TGTGCCAGCAAATCGGGGGACAGGCGCTACGAGCAGTACTTC	CASKSGDRRYEQYF
TRBJ2-1	NA	NA	TRBV9	TGTGCCAGCAGCGTTCGGGACCTCTACAGGGATGAGCAGTTCTTC	CASSVRDLYRDEQFF
TRBJ2-1	NA	once	TRBV27	TGTGCCAGCAGCCTACAGGACAATGAGCAGTTCTTC	CASSLQDNEQFF
TRBJ2-7	NA	NA	TRBV14	TGTGCCAGCAGCCAAGGGTTCGGCGGAACTTACGAGCAGTACTTC	CASSQGFGGTYEQYF